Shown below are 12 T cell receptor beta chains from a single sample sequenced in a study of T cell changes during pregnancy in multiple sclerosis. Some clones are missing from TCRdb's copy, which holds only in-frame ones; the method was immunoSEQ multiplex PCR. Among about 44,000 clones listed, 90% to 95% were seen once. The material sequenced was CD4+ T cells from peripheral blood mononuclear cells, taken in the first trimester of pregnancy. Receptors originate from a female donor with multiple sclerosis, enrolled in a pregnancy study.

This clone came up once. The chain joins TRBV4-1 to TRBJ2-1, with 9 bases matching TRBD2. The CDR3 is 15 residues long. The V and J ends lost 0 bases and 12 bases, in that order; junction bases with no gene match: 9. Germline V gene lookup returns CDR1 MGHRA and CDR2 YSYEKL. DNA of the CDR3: TGCGCCAGCAGCCAAGATCGGGCCCTAGCGGGGCTGCAGTTCTTC. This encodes CASSQDRALAGLQFF.

The CDR3 DNA follows: TGTGCCAGCTTCCGAGGCGATACGCAGTATTTT. Its translation: CASFRGDTQYF. The chain uses TRBV6-6 and TRBJ2-3; D call uncertain. Germline CDR1 is MNHNY and CDR2 is SVGAGI (reference sequence). Trimming stripped 8 bases from V and 6 bases from J, with 9 bases between. The CDR3 sequence is 11 residues long.

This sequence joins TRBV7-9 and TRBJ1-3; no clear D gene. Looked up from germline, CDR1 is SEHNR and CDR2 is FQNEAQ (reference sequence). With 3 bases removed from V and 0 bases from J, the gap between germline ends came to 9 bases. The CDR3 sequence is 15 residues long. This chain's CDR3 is CASSFSTLSGNTIYF. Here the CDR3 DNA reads TGTGCCAGCAGCTTTTCTACGCTCTCTGGAAACACCATATATTTT.

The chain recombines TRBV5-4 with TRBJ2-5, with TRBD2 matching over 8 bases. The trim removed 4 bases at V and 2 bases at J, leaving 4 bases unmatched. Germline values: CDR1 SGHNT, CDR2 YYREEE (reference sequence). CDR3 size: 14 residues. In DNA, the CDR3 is TGTGCCAGCAGCGTTAGCGGGGATCAAGAGACCCAGTACTTC. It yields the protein CASSVSGDQETQYF. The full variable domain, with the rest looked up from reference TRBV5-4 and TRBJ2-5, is ETGVTQSPTHLIKTRGQQVTLRCSSQSGHNTVSWYQQALGQGPQFIFQYYREEENGRGNFPPRFSGLQFPNYSSELNVNALELDDSALYLCASSVSGDQETQYFGPGTRLLVL.

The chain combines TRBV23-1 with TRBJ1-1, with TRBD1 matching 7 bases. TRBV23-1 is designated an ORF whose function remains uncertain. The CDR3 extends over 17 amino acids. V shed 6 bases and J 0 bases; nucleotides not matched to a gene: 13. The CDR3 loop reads CASSRGPDRRLNTEAFF. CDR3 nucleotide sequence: TGCGCCAGCAGCCGAGGCCCGGACAGGCGGTTGAACACTGAAGCTTTCTTT.

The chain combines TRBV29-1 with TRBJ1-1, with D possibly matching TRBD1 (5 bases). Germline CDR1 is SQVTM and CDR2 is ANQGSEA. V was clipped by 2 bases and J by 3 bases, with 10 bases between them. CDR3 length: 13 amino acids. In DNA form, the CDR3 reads TGCAGCGTTGAACAGGGAGGGGACACTGAAGCTTTCTTT. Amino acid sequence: CSVEQGGDTEAFF.

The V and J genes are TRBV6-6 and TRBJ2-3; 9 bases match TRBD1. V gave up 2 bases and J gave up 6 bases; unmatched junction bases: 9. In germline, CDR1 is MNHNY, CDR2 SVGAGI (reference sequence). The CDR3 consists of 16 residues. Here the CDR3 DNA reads TGTGCCAGCAGTTACGAAACAGGGGGCGTTTTCGATACGCAGTATTTT. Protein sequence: CASSYETGGVFDTQYF.

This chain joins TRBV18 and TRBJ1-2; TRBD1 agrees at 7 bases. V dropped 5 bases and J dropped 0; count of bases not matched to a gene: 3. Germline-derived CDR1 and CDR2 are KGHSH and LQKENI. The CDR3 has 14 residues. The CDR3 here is CASSSGQSNYGYTF. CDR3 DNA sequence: TGTGCCAGCTCATCGGGACAGTCTAACTATGGCTACACCTTC.

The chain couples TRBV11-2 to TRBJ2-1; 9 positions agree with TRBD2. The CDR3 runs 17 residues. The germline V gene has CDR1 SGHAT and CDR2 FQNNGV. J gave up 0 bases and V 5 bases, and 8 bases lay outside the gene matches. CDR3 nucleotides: TGTGCCAGCAGCAGTCTTAGCGGGGGATACTCCTACAATGAGCAGTTCTTC. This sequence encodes CASSSLSGGYSYNEQFF.

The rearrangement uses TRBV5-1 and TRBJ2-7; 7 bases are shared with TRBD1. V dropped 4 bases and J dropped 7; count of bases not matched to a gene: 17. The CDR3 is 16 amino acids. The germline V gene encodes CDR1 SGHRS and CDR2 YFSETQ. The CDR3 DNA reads TGCGCCAGCAGCCAAGGGGGCGCGGCTACTTTGTTGGAGCAGTACTTC. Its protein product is CASSQGGAATLLEQYF.

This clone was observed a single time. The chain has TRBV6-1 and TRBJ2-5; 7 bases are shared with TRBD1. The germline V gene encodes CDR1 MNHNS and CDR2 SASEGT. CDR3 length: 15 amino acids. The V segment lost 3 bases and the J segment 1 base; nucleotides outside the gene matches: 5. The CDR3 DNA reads TGTGCCAGCAGTGACACAGGGACAGCCCAAGAGACCCAGTACTTC. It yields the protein CASSDTGTAQETQYF.

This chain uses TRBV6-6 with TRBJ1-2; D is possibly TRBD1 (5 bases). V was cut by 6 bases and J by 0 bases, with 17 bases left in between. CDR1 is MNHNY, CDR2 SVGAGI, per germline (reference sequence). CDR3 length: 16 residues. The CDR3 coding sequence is TGTGCCAGCAGACACCAGGACAAACCAACTAACTATGGCTACACCTTC. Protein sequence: CASRHQDKPTNYGYTF.